This entry concerns a single T cell receptor (beta chain). Its target is not known. Germline trimming cut 5 bases from V and 4 bases from J; bases unmatched to any gene: 6. This CDR3 comprises 14 residues. Germline values: CDR1 SGHVS, CDR2 FQNEAQ. The data were taken from a study of cytomegalovirus exposure and HLA in healthy donors. Study-level results: Productive status was seen about 87% or about 30% of the time for most TCR beta V segments in an earlier analysis. 87-base-pair reads could not separate some V segments, including TRBV6-2 and TRBV6-3. HLA-A and HLA-B allele assignments for most subjects were reportedly predicted accurately using TCR beta sequences. Later on, an analysis tied 15,000 to 20,000 TCR beta sequences to HLA alleles at 0.05 false discovery rate.

Both 60 Vbeta primers and 13 Jbeta primers went into the PCR. TCRdb keeps only in-frame clones here, not all; method: immunoSEQ multiplex PCR. The data show around 97,000 clones, with more than 65% seen just once and around a tenth held by the top ten. Material: PBMCs. The J gene is TRBJ2-5, the V gene TRBV7-8; 8 bases agree with TRBD2. This receptor was identified in a young woman in good health and CMV-seropositive. The CDR3 DNA follows: TGTGCCAGCAGCCGGGGGGGCGTGGGAGAGACCCAGTACTTC. Translated, it gives CASSRGGVGETQYF.